The 22 T cell receptor beta chains in this list originate from one sample, sequenced in a study of beta chain features in type 1 diabetes. Investigators reverse transcribed all isolated RNA, so they sequenced expressed TCRB transcripts. Assay: immunoSEQ multiplex PCR; the TCRdb copy retains only in-frame clones and omits some. The sample has a few hundred thousand clones, 9.6% seen once. For these TCRs, the target antigens are not known. Study-wide findings and caveats: In every one of the four CD4+ subsets, TCRB CDR3s were moderately but significantly shorter in Type 1 diabetes patients.

Input material: central memory CD4+ T cells from blood. Receptor source: a man aged 25 to 40 with type 1 diabetes.

Many counts were recorded for this clone. The same CDR3 arises from other DNA sequences in this sample as well. This chain links TRBV28 with TRBJ1-1; TRBD1 is a possible D gene (5 bases). V was shortened by 5 bases and J by 1 base, with 11 bases between the two germline ends. The CDR3 length is 14 residues. CDR1 and CDR2 (germline): MDHEN, SYDVKM. This chain's CDR3 is CASSLTQGNTEAFF. The CDR3 nucleotides read TGTGCCAGCAGTCTGACGCAGGGGAACACTGAAGCTTTCTTT.

This clone was seen more than once but under ten times. The sample contains more than one DNA sequence encoding this CDR3. The chain couples TRBV2 to TRBJ1-5; no clear D. The V end lost 2 bases, the J end lost 1 base, and 6 bases lay between the germline ends. Germline CDR1 SNHLY, CDR2 FYNNEI. CDR3 length equals 14 residues. The CDR3 here is CASSERGSNQPQHF. Here the CDR3 DNA reads TGTGCCAGCAGTGAAAGAGGGAGCAATCAGCCCCAGCATTTT.

Only a few counts were recorded for this clone. The chain combines TRBV30 with TRBJ2-7; a possible D gene is TRBD1 (5 bases). CDR1 is GTSNPN and CDR2 is SVGIG in the germline V gene (reference sequence). V was cut by 1 base and J by 0 bases, with 10 bases left in between. This CDR3 spans 14 amino acids. CDR3 region: CAWSGHRSSYEQYF. The CDR3 coding sequence is TGTGCCTGGAGTGGTCACAGGAGCTCCTACGAGCAGTACTTC. The entire variable domain, with the rest obtained from reference TRBV30 and TRBJ2-7, is as follows: SQTIHQWPATLVQPVGSPLSLECTVEGTSNPNLYWYRQAAGRGLQLLFYSVGIGQISSEVPQNLSASRPQDRQFILSSKKLLLSDSGFYLCAWSGHRSSYEQYFGPGTRLTVT.

The gene calls are TRBV6-6 and TRBJ1-5; D is uncertain. V was cut by 2 bases and J by 0 bases, with 8 bases left in between. This CDR3 is 15 amino acids long. Germline CDR1 is MNHNY and CDR2 is SVGAGI (reference sequence). The CDR3, as DNA: TGTGCCAGCAGTTACATGGGTAATAGCAATCAGCCCCAGCATTTT. This gives the protein CASSYMGNSNQPQHF.

This chain joins TRBV7-9 and TRBJ2-5; the match to TRBD2 covers 10 bases. Germline V gives CDR1 SEHNR, CDR2 FQNEAQ (reference sequence). V dropped 2 bases and J dropped 3; count of bases not matched to a gene: 0. This CDR3 comprises 14 residues. CDR3 region: CASSLTSGEETQYF. The DNA for the CDR3 is TGTGCCAGCAGCTTAACTAGCGGGGAAGAGACCCAGTACTTC.

This clone qualifies as medium-sized. This chain links TRBV18 with TRBJ2-3, with unresolved D. The CDR3 totals 12 residues. Trimming took off 5 bases at V and 2 bases at J, with 5 bases between the two ends. Germline V CDR1 and CDR2: KGHSH, LQKENI. CDR3 loop: CASSTYTDTQYF. CDR3 coding DNA: TGTGCCAGCTCAACATACACAGATACGCAGTATTTT.

This clone was counted at least ten times. V and J are TRBV19 and TRBJ2-1; 7 bases are shared with TRBD1. The germline V gene has CDR1 LNHDA and CDR2 SQIVND (reference sequence). This CDR3 is 18 amino acids long. V lost 3 bases, J lost 6 bases, and 17 bases stayed unmatched. The CDR3 DNA follows: TGTGCCAGTAGTATCGATGACAGGGATTGGGCAATCGGCAATGAGCAGTTCTTC. Its translation is CASSIDDRDWAIGNEQFF. Full variable domain (rest looked up from reference TRBV19 and TRBJ2-1): DGGITQSPKYLFRKEGQNVTLSCEQNLNHDAMYWYRQDPGQGLRLIYYSQIVNDFQKGDIAEGYSVSREKKESFPLTVTSAQKNPTAFYLCASSIDDRDWAIGNEQFFGPGTRLTVL.

This clone has more than one count but fewer than ten. The rearrangement joins TRBV11-2 to TRBJ2-1; no definite D call. With 0 bases removed from V and 5 bases from J, the gap between germline ends came to 8 bases. Germline V gene data show CDR1 as SGHAT and CDR2 as FQNNGV. The CDR3 spans 14 residues. CDR3 in DNA: TGTGCCAGCAGCTTAGATTCTATAAACAATGAGCAGTTCTTC. This codes for CASSLDSINNEQFF.

This clone appeared a few times. The rearrangement uses TRBV18 and TRBJ1-3; D unresolved. Per germline, CDR1 KGHSH and CDR2 LQKENI. The CDR3 runs 17 residues. Trimming cost V 2 bases and J 0 bases, with 14 bases left between them. The CDR3 is CASSPSVGPISGNTIYF. The CDR3 region has the DNA TGTGCCAGCTCACCATCCGTTGGGCCGATCTCTGGAAACACCATATATTTT.

V gene TRBV7-9 combines with J gene TRBJ1-2; D gene unclear. This CDR3 spans 14 amino acids. CDR1 is SEHNR, CDR2 FQNEAQ, per germline (reference sequence). The V end was cut by 3 bases, the J end by 4 bases, with 12 bases between. The CDR3 sequence is CASSFMESVYGYTF. The DNA for the CDR3 is TGTGCCAGCAGCTTCATGGAGTCGGTCTATGGCTACACCTTC.

This clone came up a few times. The V gene is TRBV15, the J gene TRBJ2-6, with D possibly being TRBD1 or TRBD2 (6 bases each). The germline gives CDR1 LNHNV, CDR2 YYDKDF (reference sequence). Trimming stripped 4 bases from V and 2 bases from J, with 18 bases between. The CDR3 has 18 residues. CDR3 amino acids: CATSISEGGFPGANVLTF. DNA of the CDR3: TGTGCCACCAGCATTTCAGAGGGGGGCTTTCCTGGGGCCAACGTCCTGACTTTC.

This clone was picked up many times. The chain carries TRBV15 and TRBJ1-2, with D possibly matching TRBD1 (6 bases). This CDR3 has 13 amino acids. CDR1 is LNHNV, CDR2 YYDKDF, per germline (reference sequence). With 5 bases removed from V and 5 bases from J, the gap between germline ends came to 12 bases. CDR3: CATSPRTAYGYTF. CDR3 in DNA: TGTGCCACCAGCCCTAGGACAGCGTATGGCTACACCTTC.

This clone has ten or more counts. The chain carries TRBV28 and TRBJ1-2, with D hard to call. With 3 bases removed from V and 1 base from J, the gap between germline ends came to 12 bases. Germline CDR1 is MDHEN and CDR2 is SYDVKM. The CDR3 is 15 residues long. The CDR3 sequence: CASSLRHSLNYGYTF. In nucleotides, the CDR3 is TGTGCCAGCAGTTTGAGACACAGCCTTAACTATGGCTACACCTTC.

This clone has only a few counts. The rearrangement joins TRBV5-1 to TRBJ2-6, with 7 bases fitting TRBD1. The V and J ends lost 5 bases and 2 bases, in that order; junction bases with no gene match: 4. This CDR3 is 15 amino acids long. CDR1 is SGHRS and CDR2 is YFSETQ in the germline V gene. CDR3 sequence (DNA): TGCGCCAGCAGTTCTACAGGGGCTGGGGCCAACGTCCTGACTTTC. Its protein is CASSSTGAGANVLTF.

This chain connects TRBV7-2 to TRBJ2-5; 8 nucleotides line up with TRBD1. This CDR3 spans 13 amino acids. Trimming removed 6 bases from V and 2 bases from J; junction bases left unmatched: 2. Germline assignment: CDR1 SGHTA and CDR2 FQGNSA. The CDR3 sequence is CASRGTGQETQYF. CDR3 bases: TGTGCCAGCAGAGGGACAGGTCAAGAGACCCAGTACTTC.

J is TRBJ2-7 and V is TRBV7-2, with 10 bases aligning to TRBD1. This CDR3 comprises 16 residues. Germline assignment: CDR1 SGHTA and CDR2 FQGNSA. V lost 4 bases to trimming and J lost 0 bases; unmatched junction nucleotides: 6. CDR3 residues: CASSSDRGASSYEQYF. CDR3 DNA: TGTGCCAGCAGCTCGGACAGGGGGGCTAGCTCCTACGAGCAGTACTTC.

V usage is TRBV11-2 and J usage is TRBJ2-3; TRBD1 might be the D (5 bases). Germline CDR1 and CDR2: SGHAT and FQNNGV. The CDR3 runs to 15 residues. Trimming cost V 5 bases and J 0 bases, with 12 bases left between them. DNA of the CDR3: TGTGCCAGCAGCCCCGGACACCTTAGCACAGATACGCAGTATTTT. Its translation: CASSPGHLSTDTQYF.

A few counts support this clone. J is TRBJ1-1 and V is TRBV6-4, with a tentative D call TRBD1 (6 bases). There are 15 residues in the CDR3. Trimming took off 6 bases at V and 5 bases at J, with 19 bases between the two ends. Looked up from germline, CDR1 is MRHNA and CDR2 is SNTAGT. The CDR3 region has the DNA TGTGCCAGCAGGAGTACCGGAGGACAGAGGACTGAAGCTTTCTTT. Translation gives CASRSTGGQRTEAFF.

In this sample, this clone turned up a few times. The chain joins TRBV29-1 to TRBJ2-1; D is unresolved. Deletions cut 4 bases from V and 8 bases from J, with 15 bases between. The CDR3 loop spans 13 amino acids. Looked up from germline, CDR1 is SQVTM and CDR2 is ANQGSEA. The CDR3 DNA sequence: TGCAGCGTTGGGCAGCTGTCTACCCATGAGCAGTTCTTC. This codes for CSVGQLSTHEQFF.

This clone was detected a few times. The rearrangement links TRBV7-3 to TRBJ1-3; TRBD1 might be the D (6 bases). The CDR3 is 15 residues long. V lost 5 bases and J 4 bases, leaving 15 bases between the germline ends. Germline-derived CDR1 and CDR2 are SGHTA and FQGTGA. DNA of the CDR3: TGTGCCAGCAGCCCAGGGACAAACCTGGGAAACACCATATATTTT. This encodes CASSPGTNLGNTIYF.

The rearrangement links TRBV13 to TRBJ2-2, with 9 bases identical to TRBD2. The CDR3 is made up of 18 amino acids. V was clipped by 6 bases and J by 6 bases; unmatched bases: 17. From germline, CDR1 is PRHDT and CDR2 FYEKMQ (reference sequence). The CDR3 DNA is TGTGCCAGCAGGACCACTGGACTAGCGCGACCAGGGCCCGGGGAGCTGTTTTTT. This sequence encodes CASRTTGLARPGPGELFF.

The rearrangement links TRBV7-9 to TRBJ1-4; D may be TRBD1 (6 bases). The germline V gene encodes CDR1 SEHNR and CDR2 FQNEAQ (reference sequence). V was shortened by 5 bases and J by 3 bases, with 10 bases between the two germline ends. This CDR3 spans 14 amino acids. The CDR3 reads CASSIKGANEKLFF. The DNA of the CDR3 is TGTGCCAGCAGCATCAAGGGGGCTAATGAAAAACTGTTTTTT. The full variable domain, its missing parts supplied by reference TRBV7-9 and TRBJ1-4, is DTGVSQNPRHKITKRGQNVTFRCDPISEHNRLYWYRQTLGQGPEFLTYFQNEAQLEKSRLLSDRFSAERPKGSFSTLEIQRTEQGDSAMYLCASSIKGANEKLFFGSGTQLSVL.